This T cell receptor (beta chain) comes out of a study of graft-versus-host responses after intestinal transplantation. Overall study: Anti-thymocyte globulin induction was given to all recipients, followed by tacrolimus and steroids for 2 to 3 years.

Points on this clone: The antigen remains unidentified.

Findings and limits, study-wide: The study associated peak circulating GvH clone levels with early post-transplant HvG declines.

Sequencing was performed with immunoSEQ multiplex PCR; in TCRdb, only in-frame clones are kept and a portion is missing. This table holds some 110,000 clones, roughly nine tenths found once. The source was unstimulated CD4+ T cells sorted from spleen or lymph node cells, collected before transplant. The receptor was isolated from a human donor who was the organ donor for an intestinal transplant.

The CDR3 sequence: CASSSPLAPSTDTQYF. DNA for the CDR3: TGTGCCAGCAGCTCCCCCCTAGCGCCTAGCACAGATACGCAGTATTTT. The chain has TRBV7-9 and TRBJ2-3, with D tentatively TRBD2 (6 bases). V was clipped by 4 bases and J by 0 bases, with 14 bases between them. The germline V gene has CDR1 SEHNR and CDR2 FQNEAQ (reference sequence). This CDR3 has 16 amino acids.